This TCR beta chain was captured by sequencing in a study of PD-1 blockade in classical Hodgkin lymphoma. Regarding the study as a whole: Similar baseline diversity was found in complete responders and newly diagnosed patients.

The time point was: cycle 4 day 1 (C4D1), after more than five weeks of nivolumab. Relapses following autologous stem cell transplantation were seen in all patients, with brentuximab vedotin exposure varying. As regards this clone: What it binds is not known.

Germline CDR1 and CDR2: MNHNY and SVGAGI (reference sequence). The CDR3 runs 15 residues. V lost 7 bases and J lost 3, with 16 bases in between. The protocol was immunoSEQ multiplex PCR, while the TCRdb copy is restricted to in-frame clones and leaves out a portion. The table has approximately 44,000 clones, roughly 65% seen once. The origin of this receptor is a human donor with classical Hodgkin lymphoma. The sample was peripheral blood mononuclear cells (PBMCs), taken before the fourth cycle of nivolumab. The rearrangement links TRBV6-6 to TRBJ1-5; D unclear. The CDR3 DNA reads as TGTGCCAGCATCCCCGGCAGGTGGTACAATCAGCCCCAGCATTTT. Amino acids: CASIPGRWYNQPQHF.